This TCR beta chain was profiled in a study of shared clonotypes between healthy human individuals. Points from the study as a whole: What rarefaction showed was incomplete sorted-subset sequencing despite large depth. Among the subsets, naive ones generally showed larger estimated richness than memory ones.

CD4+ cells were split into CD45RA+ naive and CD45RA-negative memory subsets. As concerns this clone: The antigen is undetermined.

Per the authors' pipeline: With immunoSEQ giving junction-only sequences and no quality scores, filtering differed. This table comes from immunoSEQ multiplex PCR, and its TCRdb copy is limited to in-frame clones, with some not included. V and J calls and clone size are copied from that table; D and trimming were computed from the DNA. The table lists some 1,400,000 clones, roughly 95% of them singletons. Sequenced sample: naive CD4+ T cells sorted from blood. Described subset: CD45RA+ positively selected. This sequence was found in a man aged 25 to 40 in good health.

The CDR3: CASSPSVRSSYEQYF. CDR3 DNA sequence: TGTGCCAGCTCACCATCGGTCCGTAGCTCCTACGAGCAGTACTTC. The chain employs TRBV18 and TRBJ2-7; no reliable D call. The V and J ends lost 2 bases and 0 bases respectively, with 11 bases between them. This CDR3 has 15 residues. The germline CDR1 and CDR2 sequences are KGHSH and LQKENI.